This T cell receptor (beta chain) is drawn from a study of blood T cell repertoires in COVID-19 (TCRdb year 2020). Turning to the overall study: Collaborator samples came from the United States, Italy and Spain and covered acute and convalescent phases of COVID-19. The material from the prospective study consisted of cDNA or gDNA derived from T cells, B-cell-depleted T cells, or PBMCs. Subjects who had been exposed to COVID-19, were actively infected with it, or had recovered from it provided the deeply sampled blood TCRbeta repertoires that made up the dataset. The repertoires were released in a freely available public database intended as a resource for research on the immune response to SARS-CoV-2. The samples were drawn from two sources: the first 160 participants of the ongoing ImmuneRACE study, and 1,000 to 1,500 subjects contributed by 6 global collaborators. Nearly every sample came with metadata listing a de-identified subject ID, COVID-19 status, age in years and sex. Where available, HLA class I and class II types were taken from metadata supplied by the sample provider and were not determined by assay-based typing.

On this clone itself: Which antigen it targets is not known. The sample holds no much larger clone one base away, and base qualities are not on file.

V lost 8 bases and J lost 1 base; the stretch between them is 8 bases long. CDR1 and CDR2 are drawn from the germline V gene: SGHAT, FQNNGV. From its cysteine to its phenylalanine, the CDR3 spans 13 amino acids. Left in the record is the CDR3 DNA by itself, 39 bases read in frame from the first base. Each collaborating institution followed its own protocols to collect whole blood in K2EDTA tubes. For TCRbeta analysis, collaborators shipped samples in one of three forms: frozen whole blood, isolated PBMCs, or DNA extracted from either of those sample types. The investigation overall reported the following: The amount of clinical and demographic metadata varied by source and participant and was provided uncurated.

TCRbeta CDR3 regions were amplified from genomic DNA by means of the immunoSEQ Assay, a bias-controlled multiplex PCR. Regarding the original processing steps: Within the assay, amplification of reference gene primers was used to estimate how many nucleated cells each sample contained. To quantify the absolute abundance of each unique TCRbeta CDR3 rearrangement, sequence reads were collapsed and filtered. For each sample, productive Simpson clonality was calculated as the square root of Simpson's diversity index across productive rearrangements. This is the immuneACCESS table as TCRdb keeps it, with only in-frame sequences that have V and J called. A part of the clones is gone; compared with another copy, unresolved V genes explain less than half, and the rest is unexplained. For V, J and clone size, that table is used; D and trimming come from the DNA. For this sample the table gives about 110,000 clones, of which 69% were detected only once. Around 6.3% of the sample belongs to the ten largest clones.

The sample consisted of peripheral blood. The sequence links TRBV11-2 to TRBJ2-2; the best D guess is TRBD2, with 5 bases matching. The receptor was derived from a man at least 80 years old with acute or convalescent COVID-19. The CDR3 is CASVRGNTGELFF. The DNA sequence is TGTGCCAGCGTCCGGGGGAACACCGGGGAGCTGTTTTTT.